Presented here are 25 T cell receptor beta chains from one specimen sequenced in a study of blood T cells in healthy people across ages. Next came a second PCR, run for about 7 to 12 cycles, which used a sample-barcoded 5' primer along with a J-beta primer mix. Via MiXCR, TCRdb re-called the 5' RACE reads, giving one row per CDR3 protein. This table holds 1,800,000 or so distinct CDR3 sequences, roughly two fifths found once. Material: blood. The source is a human donor in good health.

J is TRBJ2-7 and V is TRBV7-9, with TRBD1 as a possible D gene (6 bases). The V end lost 1 base, the J end lost 8 bases, and 9 bases lay between the germline ends. CDR1 SEHNR and CDR2 FQNEAQ come from the germline V gene (reference sequence). CDR3 length equals 12 residues. The CDR3 loop is CASSLDREKQYF. In DNA form, the CDR3 reads TGTGCCAGCAGCTTAGACAGGGAAAAGCAGTACTTC.

The table lists this clonotype with many counts. The CDR3 here is CASSYEGSYNEQFF. The CDR3 nucleotides are TGTGCCAGCAGTTATGAAGGTTCCTACAATGAGCAGTTCTTC. This sequence joins TRBV6-5 and TRBJ2-1; no firm D call. The germline V gene has CDR1 MNHEY and CDR2 SVGAGI. The CDR3 runs to 14 residues. V lost 3 bases, J lost 1 base, and 7 bases lay in between.

V and J are TRBV29-1 and TRBJ1-1; tentatively, D is TRBD1 (5 bases). Trimming removed 8 bases at V and 2 bases at J, with 18 bases between. CDR1 and CDR2 (germline): SQVTM, ANQGSEA. This CDR3 is built from 14 residues. CDR3 bases: TGCAGCATAAGCCGGGGACTGAGTAACACTGAAGCTTTCTTT. It is translated as CSISRGLSNTEAFF. Drawing the rest from reference TRBV29-1 and TRBJ1-1, the complete variable domain is SAVISQKPSRDICQRGTSLTIQCQVDSQVTMMFWYRQQPGQSLTLIATANQGSEATYESGFVIDKFPISRPNLTFSTLTVSNMSPEDSSIYLCSISRGLSNTEAFFGQGTRLTVV.

This clonotype was counted only a few times. The rearrangement joins TRBV6-1 to TRBJ1-2; the D gene is possibly TRBD1 (6 bases). Germline CDR1 reads MNHNS; CDR2 reads SASEGT. The CDR3 loop spans 13 amino acids. Trimming cost V 8 bases and J 4 bases, with 14 bases left between them. The CDR3 region is CASGQFISYGYTF. The CDR3 region has the DNA TGTGCCAGCGGACAGTTCATAAGCTATGGCTACACCTTC.

CDR3 bases: TGTGCCAGCAGCACCCGACCAACAACTAATGAAAAACTGTTTTTT. This sequence encodes CASSTRPTTNEKLFF. This chain uses TRBV7-2 with TRBJ1-4; D remains ambiguous. The CDR3 covers 15 residues. Deletions cut 5 bases from V and 0 bases from J, with 10 bases between. Germline lookup yields CDR1 SGHTA and CDR2 FQGNSA.

The chain recombines TRBV15 with TRBJ2-6; D tentatively reads TRBD1 or TRBD2 (5 bases each). The V gene's germline CDR1 is LNHNV and CDR2 YYDKDF (reference sequence). The CDR3 has 17 residues. Trimming pared 2 bases from V and 2 bases from J, leaving 13 bases between. As DNA, the CDR3 is TGTGCCACCAGCAGACCACTCCGGGGCACTGGGGCCAACGTCCTGACTTTC. Protein product: CATSRPLRGTGANVLTF.

This clonotype was seen a few times. The chain recombines TRBV30 with TRBJ2-5, with D unclear. This CDR3 has 11 residues. Germline lookup yields CDR1 GTSNPN and CDR2 SVGIG (reference sequence). The V and J ends lost 2 bases and 2 bases respectively, with 3 bases between them. The CDR3 bases are TGTGCCTGGAGTTCTCAAGAGACCCAGTACTTC. This encodes CAWSSQETQYF.

The chain employs TRBV5-5 and TRBJ1-6, with 8 bases matching TRBD1. CDR1 SGHKS and CDR2 YYEKEE come from the germline V gene (reference sequence). After removal of 4 bases from V and 7 bases from J, the junction contained 4 bases not matched to a gene. The CDR3 covers 14 residues. The CDR3 reads CASSVDRANSPLHF. CDR3 bases: TGTGCCAGCAGCGTGGACAGGGCCAATTCACCCCTCCACTTT. Full variable domain (missing parts from reference TRBV5-5 and TRBJ1-6): DAGVTQSPTHLIKTRGQQVTLRCSPISGHKSVSWYQQVLGQGPQFIFQYYEKEERGRGNFPDRFSARQFPNYSSELNVNALLLGDSALYLCASSVDRANSPLHFGNGTRLTVT.

V usage is TRBV29-1 and J usage is TRBJ1-1; D call uncertain. V was shortened by 0 bases and J by 3 bases, with 11 bases between the two germline ends. The CDR3 length is 14 residues. Germline CDR1 reads SQVTM; CDR2 reads ANQGSEA. CDR3 loop: CSVEDLRVDTEAFF. CDR3 DNA: TGCAGCGTTGAAGATCTTCGGGTGGACACTGAAGCTTTCTTT.

This clonotype has a handful of counts. The chain links TRBV5-1 to TRBJ2-6; D is perhaps TRBD2 (5 bases). This CDR3 has 15 amino acids. Trimming cost V 0 bases and J 4 bases, with 8 bases left between them. Germline V gene sequence: CDR1 SGHRS, CDR2 YFSETQ. DNA of the CDR3: TGCGCCAGCAGCTTGGCCGGGATCGGGGCCAACGTCCTGACTTTC. Translated, it gives CASSLAGIGANVLTF.

This clonotype was found a few times. The chain has TRBV11-2 and TRBJ1-6; no definite D call. CDR3 length: 13 amino acids. Germline V CDR1 and CDR2: SGHAT, FQNNGV. Trimming took off 5 bases at V and 13 bases at J, with 15 bases between the two ends. The CDR3 coding sequence is TGTGCCAGCAGCCCACGGACCGTCAGGCCCCTCCACTTT. Its protein product is CASSPRTVRPLHF.

The rearrangement uses TRBV5-6 and TRBJ2-3; 8 positions agree with TRBD1. From germline, CDR1 is SGHDT and CDR2 YYEEEE. This CDR3 region has 14 residues. J was trimmed by 5 bases and V by 4 bases; bases with no gene match: 6. In nucleotides, the CDR3 is TGTGCCAGCAGCCCAGCAGGGGGCATAGATACGCAGTATTTT. The encoded protein is CASSPAGGIDTQYF.

The chain recombines TRBV5-1 with TRBJ1-5; D is undetermined. Germline values: CDR1 SGHRS, CDR2 YFSETQ. Trimming removed 0 bases at V and 2 bases at J, with 12 bases between. The CDR3 is made up of 16 amino acids. CDR3 sequence: CASSLGGVSGNQPQHF. CDR3 nucleotide sequence: TGCGCCAGCAGCTTGGGAGGCGTGTCCGGCAATCAGCCCCAGCATTTT.

The V gene is TRBV7-8, the J gene TRBJ2-1; the match to TRBD2 covers 9 bases. Germline V gene lookup returns CDR1 SGHVS and CDR2 FQNEAQ. V lost 1 base and J lost 2; bases outside the gene matches: 9. The CDR3 covers 18 residues. The CDR3 bases are TGTGCCAGCAGCTTAGGTCGGCGCGGGGGGGCCGCCTACAATGAGCAGTTCTTC. This sequence encodes CASSLGRRGGAAYNEQFF.

Only one count was recorded for this clonotype. The chain recombines TRBV3-1 with TRBJ1-5; 8 positions agree with TRBD1. This CDR3 is built from 15 residues. The ends lost 4 bases at V and 5 bases at J; junction bases unmatched: 7. Germline V gene data show CDR1 as LGHDT and CDR2 as YNNKEL (reference sequence). The CDR3 DNA sequence: TGTGCCAGCAGCCCAACAGGGGGTTATGATCAGCCCCAGCATTTT. This translates into CASSPTGGYDQPQHF.

This clonotype was counted between two and nine times. This chain uses TRBV7-6 with TRBJ2-7, with TRBD2 matching over 8 bases. The trim removed 0 bases at V and 1 base at J, leaving 5 bases unmatched. Germline loops: CDR1 SGHVS, CDR2 FNYEAQ. The CDR3 spans 16 residues. The chain's CDR3 is CASSLAGGGNSYEQYF. Written as DNA, the CDR3 is TGTGCCAGCAGCTTAGCCGGCGGGGGGAATTCCTACGAGCAGTACTTC. Drawing the rest from reference TRBV7-6 and TRBJ2-7, the complete variable domain is GAGVSQSPRYKVTKRGQDVALRCDPISGHVSLYWYRQALGQGPEFLTYFNYEAQQDKSGLPNDRFSAERPEGSISTLTIQRTEQRDSAMYRCASSLAGGGNSYEQYFGPGTRLTVT.

The rearrangement uses TRBV7-2 and TRBJ1-5, with D hard to call. The CDR3 is made up of 13 amino acids. V was cut by 5 bases and J by 14 bases, with 19 bases left in between. Per the germline V gene, CDR1 is SGHTA and CDR2 is FQGNSA. The CDR3 nucleotides read TGTGCCAGCAGCCCTCGTTACCGGCTGCCGGAGCATTTT. Residues: CASSPRYRLPEHF.

The J gene is TRBJ1-2, the V gene TRBV18, with D perhaps TRBD1 (6 bases). The CDR3 length is 15 residues. V dropped 3 bases and J dropped 5 bases, with 16 bases sitting between them. The germline V gene encodes CDR1 KGHSH and CDR2 LQKENI. CDR3 coding DNA: TGTGCCAGCTCACCCCGTGTGGGGGCTCAGTATGGCTACACCTTC. Its translation is CASSPRVGAQYGYTF.

The chain employs TRBV4-3 and TRBJ2-7; D not resolved. There are 14 residues in the CDR3. The germline gives CDR1 LGHNA, CDR2 YSLEER. Trimming removed 0 bases from V and 0 bases from J, with 6 bases in between. The CDR3 region has the DNA TGCGCCAGCAGCCAAGAGGGCAACTCCTACGAGCAGTACTTC. It specifies CASSQEGNSYEQYF.

The V and J genes are TRBV5-1 and TRBJ2-1; D might be TRBD1 (5 bases). This CDR3 comprises 14 residues. The germline CDR1 and CDR2 sequences are SGHRS and YFSETQ. The V and J ends lost 3 bases and 6 bases respectively, with 13 bases between them. CDR3 DNA: TGCGCCAGCAGCTACCTAGACAGCACCAATGAGCAGTTCTTC. Translation gives CASSYLDSTNEQFF. Looking up the rest from reference TRBV5-1 and TRBJ2-1 gives the full variable domain: KAGVTQTPRYLIKTRGQQVTLSCSPISGHRSVSWYQQTPGQGLQFLFEYFSETQRNKGNFPGRFSGRQFSNSRSEMNVSTLELGDSALYLCASSYLDSTNEQFFGPGTRLTVL.

The V and J genes are TRBV20-1 and TRBJ2-3, with 8 nucleotides matching TRBD2. The CDR3 is 16 residues long. From germline, CDR1 is DFQATT and CDR2 SNEGSKA (reference sequence). The trim removed 5 bases at V and 8 bases at J, leaving 18 bases unmatched. Here the CDR3 reads CSARTSRGQWAGTQYF. DNA for the CDR3: TGCAGTGCTCGGACTAGCAGGGGTCAATGGGCAGGTACGCAGTATTTT.

This clonotype showed up just a few times. The chain couples TRBV12-3 or TRBV12-4 to TRBJ2-3; 7 bases agree with TRBD2. After removal of 6 bases from V and 8 bases from J, the junction contained 8 bases not matched to a gene. The CDR3 sequence is 13 residues long. CDR3 DNA: TGTGCCAGCAGCTCCCCCGGGGGGACTACGCAGTATTTT. Amino acids: CASSSPGGTTQYF.

The rearrangement links TRBV7-8 to TRBJ2-6; D tentatively reads TRBD1 or TRBD2 (5 bases each). Trimming removed 1 base at V and 4 bases at J, with 11 bases between. The CDR3 has 16 residues. The V gene's germline CDR1 is SGHVS and CDR2 FQNEAQ. The CDR3 here is CASSLDPGTGANVLTF. Written as DNA, the CDR3 is TGTGCCAGCAGCTTAGATCCGGGGACGGGGGCCAACGTCCTGACTTTC.

The J gene is TRBJ1-2, the V gene TRBV29-1; TRBD1 might be the D (5 bases). Trimming removed 4 bases from V and 8 bases from J, with 11 bases in between. The CDR3 is 11 residues long. CDR1 and CDR2 (germline): SQVTM, ANQGSEA. The CDR3 DNA reads TGCAGCGTTGGGGAGGGACTCGGCTACACCTTC. Amino acids: CSVGEGLGYTF.

The J gene is TRBJ1-2, the V gene TRBV13, with no clear D. The CDR3 runs to 14 residues. V was clipped by 5 bases and J by 4 bases, with 14 bases between them. Germline V gives CDR1 PRHDT, CDR2 FYEKMQ (reference sequence). CDR3: CASSRQAGFYGYTF. The DNA for the CDR3 is TGTGCCAGCAGCCGGCAGGCAGGATTCTATGGCTACACCTTC.